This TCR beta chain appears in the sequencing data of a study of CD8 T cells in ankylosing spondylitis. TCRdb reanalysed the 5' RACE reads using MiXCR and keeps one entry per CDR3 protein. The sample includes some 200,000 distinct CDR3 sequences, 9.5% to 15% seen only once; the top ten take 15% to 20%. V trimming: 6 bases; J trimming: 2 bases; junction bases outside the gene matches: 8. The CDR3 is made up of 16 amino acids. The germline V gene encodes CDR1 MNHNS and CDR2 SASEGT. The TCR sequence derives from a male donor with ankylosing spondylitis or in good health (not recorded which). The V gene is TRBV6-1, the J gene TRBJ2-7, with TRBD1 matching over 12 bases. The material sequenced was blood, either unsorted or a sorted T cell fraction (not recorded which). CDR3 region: CASSTERDRGPYEQYF. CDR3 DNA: TGTGCCAGCAGCACCGAGCGGGACAGGGGGCCCTACGAGCAGTACTTC.